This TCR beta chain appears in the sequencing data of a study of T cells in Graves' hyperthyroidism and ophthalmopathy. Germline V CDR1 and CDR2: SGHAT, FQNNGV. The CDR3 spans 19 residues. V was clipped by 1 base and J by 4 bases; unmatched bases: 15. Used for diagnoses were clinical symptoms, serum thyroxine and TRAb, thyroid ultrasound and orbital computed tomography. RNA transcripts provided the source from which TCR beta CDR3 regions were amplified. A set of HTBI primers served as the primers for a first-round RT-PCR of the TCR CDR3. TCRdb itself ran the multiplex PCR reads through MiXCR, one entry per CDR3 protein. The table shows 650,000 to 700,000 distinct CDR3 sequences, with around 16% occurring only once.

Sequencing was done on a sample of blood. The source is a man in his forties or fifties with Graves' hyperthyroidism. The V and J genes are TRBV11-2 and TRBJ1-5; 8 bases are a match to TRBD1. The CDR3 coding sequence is TGTGCCAGCAGCTTAGTTGGGGGGACAGGACAAGGTGGTAATCAGCCCCAGCATTTT. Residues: CASSLVGGTGQGGNQPQHF.